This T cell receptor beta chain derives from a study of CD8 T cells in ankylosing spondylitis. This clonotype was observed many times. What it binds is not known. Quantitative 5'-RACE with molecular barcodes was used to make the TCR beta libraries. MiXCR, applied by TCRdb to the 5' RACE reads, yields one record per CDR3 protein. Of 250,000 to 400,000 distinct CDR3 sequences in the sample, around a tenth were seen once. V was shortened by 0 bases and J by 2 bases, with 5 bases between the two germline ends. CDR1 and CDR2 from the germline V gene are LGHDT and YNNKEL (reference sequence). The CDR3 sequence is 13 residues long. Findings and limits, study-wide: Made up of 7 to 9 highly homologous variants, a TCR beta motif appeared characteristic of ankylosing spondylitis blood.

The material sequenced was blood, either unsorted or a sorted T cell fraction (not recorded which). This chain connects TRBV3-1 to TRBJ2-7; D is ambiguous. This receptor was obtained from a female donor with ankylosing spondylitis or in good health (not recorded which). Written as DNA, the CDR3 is TGTGCCAGCAGCCAAGACTGGGCCTACGAGCAGTACTTC. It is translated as CASSQDWAYEQYF.